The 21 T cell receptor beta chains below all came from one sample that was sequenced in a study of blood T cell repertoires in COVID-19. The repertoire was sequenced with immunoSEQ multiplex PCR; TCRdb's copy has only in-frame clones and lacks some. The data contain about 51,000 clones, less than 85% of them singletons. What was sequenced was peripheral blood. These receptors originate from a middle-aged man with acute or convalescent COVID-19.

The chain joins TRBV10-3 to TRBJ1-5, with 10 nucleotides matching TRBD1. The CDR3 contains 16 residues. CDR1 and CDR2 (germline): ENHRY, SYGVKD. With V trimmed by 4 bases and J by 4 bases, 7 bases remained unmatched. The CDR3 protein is CAISADRGTGNQPQHF. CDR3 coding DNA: TGTGCCATCAGTGCGGACAGGGGGACAGGTAATCAGCCCCAGCATTTT.

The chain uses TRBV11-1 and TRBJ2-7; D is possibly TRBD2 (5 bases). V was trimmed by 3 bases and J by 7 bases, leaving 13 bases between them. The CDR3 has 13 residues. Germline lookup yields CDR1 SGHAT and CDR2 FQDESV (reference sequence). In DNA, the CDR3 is TGTGCCAGCAGCTTCTCCCTAGCATCTGAGCAGTACTTC. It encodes CASSFSLASEQYF.

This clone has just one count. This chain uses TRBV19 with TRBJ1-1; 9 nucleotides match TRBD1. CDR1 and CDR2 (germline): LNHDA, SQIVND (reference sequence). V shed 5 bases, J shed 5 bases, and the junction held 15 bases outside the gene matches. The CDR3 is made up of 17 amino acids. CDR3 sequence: CASSPIPGTGLDTEAFF. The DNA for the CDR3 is TGTGCCAGTAGTCCAATTCCCGGGACAGGGTTGGATACTGAAGCTTTCTTT.

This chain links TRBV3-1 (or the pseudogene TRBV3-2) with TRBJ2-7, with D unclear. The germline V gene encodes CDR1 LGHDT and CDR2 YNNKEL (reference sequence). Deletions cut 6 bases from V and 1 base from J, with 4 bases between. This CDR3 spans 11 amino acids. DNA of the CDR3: TGTGCCAGCAGTTCTTCCTACGAGCAGTACTTC. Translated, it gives CASSSSYEQYF.

The CDR3 nucleotides read TGTGCCAGCCGATTGACCGGGACAGTAAGCCGTCAGCCCCAGCATTTT. It specifies CASRLTGTVSRQPQHF. The V call is TRBV27, the J call TRBJ1-5, with 7 bases aligning to TRBD1. This CDR3 is 16 amino acids long. V gave up 8 bases and J gave up 6 bases; unmatched junction bases: 16. Germline CDR1 is MNHEY and CDR2 is SMNVEV (reference sequence).

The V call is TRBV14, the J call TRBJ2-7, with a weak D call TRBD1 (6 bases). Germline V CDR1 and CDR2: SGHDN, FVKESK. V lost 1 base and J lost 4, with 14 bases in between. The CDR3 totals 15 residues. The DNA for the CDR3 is TGTGCCAGCAGCCAAGCAGGGGCATCGGGATACGAGCAGTACTTC. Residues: CASSQAGASGYEQYF.

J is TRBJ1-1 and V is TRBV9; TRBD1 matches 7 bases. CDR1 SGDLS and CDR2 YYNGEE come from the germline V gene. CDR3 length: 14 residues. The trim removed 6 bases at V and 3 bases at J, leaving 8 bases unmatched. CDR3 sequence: CASTPATGYTEAFF. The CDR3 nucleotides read TGTGCCAGCACCCCCGCGACAGGGTACACTGAAGCTTTCTTT.

The CDR3 loop reads CASSWTGLSSGNTIYF. Written as DNA, the CDR3 is TGTGCCAGCAGCTGGACAGGTCTGTCATCTGGAAACACCATATATTTT. The chain joins TRBV5-4 to TRBJ1-3; 7 nucleotides agree with TRBD1. The germline V gene has CDR1 SGHNT and CDR2 YYREEE (reference sequence). V shed 3 bases, J shed 1 base, and the junction held 7 bases outside the gene matches. This CDR3 has 16 residues.

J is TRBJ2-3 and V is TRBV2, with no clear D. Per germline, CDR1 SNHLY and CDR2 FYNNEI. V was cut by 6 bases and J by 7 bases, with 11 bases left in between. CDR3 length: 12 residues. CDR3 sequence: CASRVTRNTQYF. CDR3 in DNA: TGTGCCAGCAGGGTTACACGAAATACGCAGTATTTT.

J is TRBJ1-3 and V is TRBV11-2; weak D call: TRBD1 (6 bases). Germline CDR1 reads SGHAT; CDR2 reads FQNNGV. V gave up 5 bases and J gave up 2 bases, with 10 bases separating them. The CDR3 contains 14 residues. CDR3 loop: CASSRDIPGNTIYF. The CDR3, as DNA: TGTGCCAGCAGCCGGGACATCCCTGGAAACACCATATATTTT.

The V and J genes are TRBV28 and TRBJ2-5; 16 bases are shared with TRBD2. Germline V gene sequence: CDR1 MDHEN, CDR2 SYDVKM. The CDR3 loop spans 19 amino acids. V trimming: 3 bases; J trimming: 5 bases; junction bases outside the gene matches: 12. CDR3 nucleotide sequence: TGTGCCAGCAGTTTCCTTCCCCCGGGACTAGCGGGAGGGCGTGAGACCCAGTACTTC. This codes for CASSFLPPGLAGGRETQYF.

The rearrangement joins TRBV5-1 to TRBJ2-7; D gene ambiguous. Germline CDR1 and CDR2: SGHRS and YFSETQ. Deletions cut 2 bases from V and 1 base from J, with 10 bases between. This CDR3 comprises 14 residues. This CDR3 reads CASSFSRLSYEQYF. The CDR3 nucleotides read TGCGCCAGCAGCTTTTCCAGGCTGTCCTACGAGCAGTACTTC.

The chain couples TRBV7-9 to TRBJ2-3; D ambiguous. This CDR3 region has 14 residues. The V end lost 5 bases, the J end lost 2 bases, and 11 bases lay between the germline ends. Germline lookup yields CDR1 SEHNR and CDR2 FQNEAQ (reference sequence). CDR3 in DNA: TGTGCCAGCAGCCAAAAACTATCCACAGATACGCAGTATTTT. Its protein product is CASSQKLSTDTQYF.

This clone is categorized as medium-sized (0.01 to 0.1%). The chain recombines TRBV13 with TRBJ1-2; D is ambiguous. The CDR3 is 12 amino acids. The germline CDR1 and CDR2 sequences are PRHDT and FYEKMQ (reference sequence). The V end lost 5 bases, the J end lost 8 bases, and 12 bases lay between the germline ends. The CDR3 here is CASSLRQDGYTF. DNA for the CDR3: TGTGCCAGCAGCCTCCGACAAGACGGCTACACCTTC.

The CDR3 reads CASRGGSAWEQYF. The CDR3 DNA sequence: TGCGCCAGCAGGGGGGGGTCAGCCTGGGAGCAGTACTTC. V and J are TRBV5-1 and TRBJ2-7; 7 bases match TRBD2. CDR1 and CDR2 from the germline V gene are SGHRS and YFSETQ. This CDR3 is built from 13 residues. V lost 5 bases to trimming and J lost 7 bases; unmatched junction nucleotides: 9.

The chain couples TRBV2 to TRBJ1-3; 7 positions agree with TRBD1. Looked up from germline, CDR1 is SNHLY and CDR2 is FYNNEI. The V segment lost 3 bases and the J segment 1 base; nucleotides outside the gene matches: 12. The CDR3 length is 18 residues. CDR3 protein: CASSEFRSQQGSGNTIYF. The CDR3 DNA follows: TGTGCCAGCAGTGAGTTCCGCTCCCAACAGGGGTCTGGAAACACCATATATTTT.

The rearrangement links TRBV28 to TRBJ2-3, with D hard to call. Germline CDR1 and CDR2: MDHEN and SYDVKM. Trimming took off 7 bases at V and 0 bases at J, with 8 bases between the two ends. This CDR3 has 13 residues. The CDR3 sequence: CASKLRSTDTQYF. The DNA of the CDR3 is TGTGCCAGCAAGTTACGGAGCACAGATACGCAGTATTTT. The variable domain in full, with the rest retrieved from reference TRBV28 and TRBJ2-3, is DVKVTQSSRYLVKRTGEKVFLECVQDMDHENMFWYRQDPGLGLRLIYFSYDVKMKEKGDIPEGYSVSREKKERFSLILESASTNQTSMYLCASKLRSTDTQYFGPGTRLTVL.

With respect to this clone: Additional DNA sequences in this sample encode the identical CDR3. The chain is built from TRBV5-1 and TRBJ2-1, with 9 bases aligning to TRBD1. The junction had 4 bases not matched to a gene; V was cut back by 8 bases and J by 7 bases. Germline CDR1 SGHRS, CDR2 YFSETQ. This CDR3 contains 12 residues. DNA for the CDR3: TGCGCCAGTGGGACAGGGAATAATGAGCAGTTCTTC. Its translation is CASGTGNNEQFF.

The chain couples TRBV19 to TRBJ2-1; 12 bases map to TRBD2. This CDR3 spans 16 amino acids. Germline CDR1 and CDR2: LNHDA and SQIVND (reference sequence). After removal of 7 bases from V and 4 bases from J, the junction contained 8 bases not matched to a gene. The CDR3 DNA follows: TGTGCCAGTAACCCGCTAGCGGGGGGGCTGTACAATGAGCAGTTCTTC. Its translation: CASNPLAGGLYNEQFF.

The DNA of the CDR3 is TGCAGCGCCGGTAGCGGTGCAGATACGCAGTATTTT. Translated, it gives CSAGSGADTQYF. V gene TRBV29-1 combines with J gene TRBJ2-3, with a tentative D call TRBD2 (6 bases). Per germline, CDR1 SQVTM and CDR2 ANQGSEA. The CDR3 loop spans 12 amino acids. V was clipped by 7 bases and J by 4 bases, with 12 bases between them.

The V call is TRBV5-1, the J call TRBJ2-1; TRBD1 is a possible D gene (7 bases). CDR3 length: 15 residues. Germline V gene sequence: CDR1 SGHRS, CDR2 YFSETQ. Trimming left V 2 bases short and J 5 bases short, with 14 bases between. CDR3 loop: CASSFTGEVDNEQFF. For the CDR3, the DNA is TGCGCCAGCAGCTTTACAGGGGAGGTGGACAATGAGCAGTTCTTC.